Listed below are T cell receptor beta chains from one sample, sequenced in a study of shared clonotypes between healthy human individuals. Profiled with immunoSEQ multiplex PCR; TCRdb holds only in-frame clones, not every one. The sample includes 450,000 to 600,000 clones, roughly 85% seen only once; the top ten take roughly 12%. Material for sequencing was PBMCs. The receptors here all came from a woman in her 40s in good health. Some clones in this sample may be carry-over from other donors' samples. The CDR3 runs from the conserved cysteine through the conserved F or W. D genes are given only for firm matches. Clone size is not always given. Where it is, it says once, few, many or a class for expanded clones.

d_gene: TRBD2; v_gene: TRBV10-3; abundance: .; j_gene: TRBJ2-3; CDR3aa: CAISPRQAGGVLFTDTQYF; CDR3nt: TGTGCCATCAGTCCCCGGCAAGCGGGAGGCGTCCTATTTACAGATACGCAGTATTTT
d_gene: .; v_gene: TRBV7-2; abundance: .; j_gene: TRBJ2-1; CDR3aa: CASSPDAGYNEQFF; CDR3nt: TGTGCCAGCAGCCCAGATGCGGGCTACAATGAGCAGTTCTTC
d_gene: .; v_gene: TRBV25-1; abundance: .; j_gene: TRBJ2-2; CDR3aa: CASSEFRVNTGELFF; CDR3nt: TGTGCCAGCAGTGAATTTAGGGTGAACACCGGGGAGCTGTTTTTT
d_gene: TRBD2; v_gene: TRBV4-1; abundance: .; j_gene: TRBJ2-1; CDR3aa: CASSQGPLAGAYNEQFF; CDR3nt: TGCGCCAGCAGCCAGGGTCCTCTAGCGGGAGCTTACAATGAGCAGTTCTTC
d_gene: .; v_gene: TRBV5-1; abundance: .; j_gene: TRBJ2-1; CDR3aa: CASRFTRAYNEQFF; CDR3nt: TGCGCCAGCAGATTCACGAGGGCCTACAATGAGCAGTTCTTC
d_gene: .; v_gene: TRBV14; abundance: many; j_gene: TRBJ1-2; CDR3aa: CASSQGAFGYTF; CDR3nt: TGTGCCAGCAGCCAAGGGGCTTTTGGCTACACCTTC
d_gene: .; v_gene: TRBV11-3; abundance: once; j_gene: TRBJ1-1; CDR3aa: CASSFSRDTEAFF; CDR3nt: TGTGCCAGCAGCTTCTCCAGGGACACTGAAGCTTTCTTT
d_gene: .; v_gene: TRBV5-1; abundance: .; j_gene: TRBJ2-7; CDR3aa: CASNPLRGGTYEQYF; CDR3nt: TGCGCCAGCAACCCCCTTCGAGGGGGGACCTACGAGCAGTACTTC
d_gene: .; v_gene: TRBV2; abundance: once; j_gene: TRBJ2-1; CDR3aa: CASSEDYGSYYNEQFF; CDR3nt: TGTGCCAGCAGTGAAGACTATGGGTCCTACTACAATGAGCAGTTCTTC
d_gene: .; v_gene: TRBV6-6; abundance: .; j_gene: TRBJ2-2; CDR3aa: CASSLTSLGGTGELFF; CDR3nt: TGTGCCAGCAGTTTGACCTCGTTGGGGGGAACCGGGGAGCTGTTTTTT
d_gene: .; v_gene: TRBV2; abundance: medium-sized; j_gene: TRBJ1-3; CDR3aa: CATQARSGNTIYF; CDR3nt: TGTGCCACCCAGGCCCGCTCTGGAAACACCATATATTTT
d_gene: TRBD2; v_gene: TRBV9; abundance: .; j_gene: TRBJ2-2; CDR3aa: CASSPSTSHGELFF; CDR3nt: TGTGCCAGCAGCCCCTCGACTAGCCACGGGGAGCTGTTTTTT
d_gene: TRBD1; v_gene: TRBV2; abundance: .; j_gene: TRBJ2-7; CDR3aa: CASSVSGTGDYEQYF; CDR3nt: TGTGCCAGCAGTGTATCCGGGACAGGGGACTACGAGCAGTACTTC
d_gene: TRBD1; v_gene: TRBV6-5; abundance: .; j_gene: TRBJ2-2; CDR3aa: CASSRTGFNTGELFF; CDR3nt: TGTGCCAGCAGTCGGACAGGGTTTAACACCGGGGAGCTGTTTTTT
d_gene: .; v_gene: TRBV9; abundance: .; j_gene: TRBJ1-1; CDR3aa: CASSLTGLNTEAFF; CDR3nt: TGTGCCAGCAGCTTGACAGGTTTGAACACTGAAGCTTTCTTT
d_gene: TRBD2; v_gene: TRBV4-2; abundance: .; j_gene: TRBJ2-2; CDR3aa: CASSQRAGENTGELFF; CDR3nt: TGTGCCAGCAGCCAACGTGCGGGAGAGAACACCGGGGAGCTGTTTTTT
d_gene: .; v_gene: TRBV19; abundance: .; j_gene: TRBJ2-2; CDR3aa: CASSIVPLGGELFF; CDR3nt: TGTGCCAGTAGTATAGTTCCCTTGGGCGGGGAGCTGTTTTTT
d_gene: .; v_gene: TRBV29-1; abundance: .; j_gene: TRBJ2-3; CDR3aa: CSVGGHRTDTQYF; CDR3nt: TGCAGCGTGGGGGGGCATCGCACAGATACGCAGTATTTT
d_gene: TRBD1; v_gene: TRBV7-8; abundance: once; j_gene: TRBJ2-5; CDR3aa: CASSSRTGWETQYF; CDR3nt: TGTGCCAGCAGCTCCCGGACAGGGTGGGAGACCCAGTACTTC
d_gene: TRBD1; v_gene: TRBV28; abundance: few; j_gene: TRBJ1-2; CDR3aa: CASSPGQANYGYTF; CDR3nt: TGTGCCAGCAGCCCAGGACAGGCCAACTATGGCTACACCTTC
d_gene: TRBD2; v_gene: TRBV13; abundance: .; j_gene: TRBJ2-7; CDR3aa: CASSPIGLAGGNEQYF; CDR3nt: TGTGCCAGCAGCCCCATAGGACTAGCGGGAGGAAACGAGCAGTACTTC
d_gene: TRBD2; v_gene: TRBV10-3; abundance: .; j_gene: TRBJ2-7; CDR3aa: CAISESGLALYEQYF; CDR3nt: TGTGCCATCAGTGAGTCGGGACTAGCTCTCTACGAGCAGTACTTC
d_gene: TRBD1; v_gene: TRBV4-2; abundance: .; j_gene: TRBJ1-1; CDR3aa: CASSQDARFRDRGTEAFF; CDR3nt: TGTGCCAGCAGCCAAGATGCCCGATTCCGGGACAGGGGGACTGAAGCTTTCTTT
d_gene: TRBD1; v_gene: TRBV11-3; abundance: .; j_gene: TRBJ2-1; CDR3aa: CASSDTGGRWGEQFF; CDR3nt: TGTGCCAGCAGCGATACAGGGGGCCGGTGGGGTGAGCAGTTCTTC
d_gene: .; v_gene: TRBV7-6; abundance: many; j_gene: TRBJ2-2; CDR3aa: CASSWSEDTGELFF; CDR3nt: TGTGCCAGCAGCTGGTCGGAGGACACCGGGGAGCTGTTTTTT
d_gene: TRBD2; v_gene: TRBV5-4; abundance: .; j_gene: TRBJ2-2; CDR3aa: CASSPLAGVGSGELFF; CDR3nt: TGTGCCAGCAGCCCCCTAGCGGGAGTGGGTAGCGGGGAGCTGTTTTTT
d_gene: TRBD2; v_gene: TRBV14; abundance: .; j_gene: TRBJ2-1; CDR3aa: CASSQDAGGGSYNEQFF; CDR3nt: TGTGCCAGCAGCCAAGATGCCGGGGGGGGCTCCTACAATGAGCAGTTCTTC
d_gene: .; v_gene: TRBV5-1; abundance: few; j_gene: TRBJ1-1; CDR3aa: CASSPVLNTEAFF; CDR3nt: TGCGCCAGCAGCCCCGTCTTGAACACTGAAGCTTTCTTT
d_gene: .; v_gene: TRBV28; abundance: .; j_gene: TRBJ2-7; CDR3aa: CASSLWGYEQYF; CDR3nt: TGTGCCAGCAGTTTGTGGGGCTACGAGCAGTACTTC
d_gene: TRBD2; v_gene: TRBV6-4; abundance: few; j_gene: TRBJ2-1; CDR3aa: CASSEGLADYNEQFF; CDR3nt: TGTGCCAGCAGTGAGGGACTAGCGGACTACAATGAGCAGTTCTTC
d_gene: .; v_gene: TRBV28; abundance: .; j_gene: TRBJ1-4; CDR3aa: CASSVPGEANEKLFF; CDR3nt: TGTGCCAGTTCCGTCCCAGGGGAAGCTAATGAAAAACTGTTTTTT
d_gene: TRBD2; v_gene: TRBV11-1; abundance: .; j_gene: TRBJ2-1; CDR3aa: CASSLREAGEADNEQFF; CDR3nt: TGTGCCAGCAGCTTGCGGGAAGCGGGAGAAGCTGACAATGAGCAGTTCTTC
d_gene: TRBD1; v_gene: TRBV7-2; abundance: .; j_gene: TRBJ1-2; CDR3aa: CASSLGGTGGPGYTF; CDR3nt: TGTGCCAGCAGCTTAGGGGGGACAGGGGGCCCTGGCTACACCTTC
d_gene: TRBD2; v_gene: TRBV5-1; abundance: .; j_gene: TRBJ2-1; CDR3aa: CATQPLAGVSDEQFF; CDR3nt: TGCGCCACCCAACCCCTAGCGGGAGTGTCGGATGAGCAGTTCTTC
d_gene: TRBD2; v_gene: TRBV7-7; abundance: few; j_gene: TRBJ2-5; CDR3aa: CASSKSGTSPQETQYF; CDR3nt: TGTGCCAGCAGTAAATCCGGGACTAGCCCGCAAGAGACCCAGTACTTC
d_gene: .; v_gene: TRBV19; abundance: .; j_gene: TRBJ2-1; CDR3aa: CASSISLGGAGQNQQFF; CDR3nt: TGTGCCAGTAGTATCTCTTTAGGGGGGGCCGGACAAAATCAGCAGTTCTTC
d_gene: .; v_gene: TRBV7-3; abundance: .; j_gene: TRBJ2-2; CDR3aa: CASSFGRSNTGELFF; CDR3nt: TGTGCCAGCAGCTTTGGCAGGTCGAACACCGGGGAGCTGTTTTTT
d_gene: .; v_gene: TRBV7-8; abundance: .; j_gene: TRBJ2-7; CDR3aa: CASGFLRYSPYEQYF; CDR3nt: TGTGCCAGCGGTTTCCTCCGCTACTCACCCTATGAGCAGTACTTC
d_gene: .; v_gene: TRBV28; abundance: .; j_gene: TRBJ2-7; CDR3aa: CASSSLGRTYEQYF; CDR3nt: TGTGCCAGCAGTTCTCTGGGACGGACCTACGAGCAGTACTTC
d_gene: .; v_gene: TRBV5-1; abundance: .; j_gene: TRBJ1-1; CDR3aa: CASSFWGAAGTGEAFF; CDR3nt: TGCGCCAGCAGCTTTTGGGGTGCGGCGGGAACAGGTGAAGCTTTCTTT
d_gene: .; v_gene: TRBV6-4; abundance: many; j_gene: TRBJ1-6; CDR3aa: CASSDRANSPLHF; CDR3nt: TGTGCCAGCAGTGACCGGGCGAATTCACCCCTCCACTTT
d_gene: TRBD2; v_gene: TRBV27; abundance: .; j_gene: TRBJ2-5; CDR3aa: CASSLEAGGPETQYF; CDR3nt: TGTGCCAGCAGTTTAGAAGCGGGAGGGCCCGAGACCCAGTACTTC
d_gene: .; v_gene: TRBV5-1; abundance: .; j_gene: TRBJ2-4; CDR3aa: CASSLSGSNIQYF; CDR3nt: TGCGCCAGCAGCTTGTCCGGGTCCAACATTCAGTACTTC
d_gene: .; v_gene: TRBV30; abundance: .; j_gene: TRBJ2-7; CDR3aa: CAWSQTYEQYF; CDR3nt: TGTGCCTGGAGTCAAACCTACGAGCAGTACTTC
d_gene: TRBD2; v_gene: TRBV27; abundance: .; j_gene: TRBJ2-7; CDR3aa: CASSRSGGGYYEQYF; CDR3nt: TGTGCCAGCAGCCGTAGCGGGGGAGGGTACTACGAGCAGTACTTC
d_gene: .; v_gene: TRBV7-9; abundance: .; j_gene: TRBJ2-1; CDR3aa: CASSKSTPNEQFF; CDR3nt: TGTGCCAGCAGCAAATCGACCCCCAATGAGCAGTTCTTC
d_gene: TRBD2; v_gene: TRBV7-6; abundance: .; j_gene: TRBJ2-1; CDR3aa: CASSLASSGRARGGNEQFF; CDR3nt: TGTGCCAGCAGCTTAGCCTCCAGCGGGAGGGCCAGGGGGGGCAATGAGCAGTTCTTC
d_gene: TRBD1; v_gene: TRBV18; abundance: few; j_gene: TRBJ2-1; CDR3aa: CASSPPLGQGSNEQFF; CDR3nt: TGTGCCAGCTCACCACCGCTGGGACAGGGTTCCAATGAGCAGTTCTTC
d_gene: .; v_gene: TRBV2; abundance: .; j_gene: TRBJ2-1; CDR3aa: CASSERFPEQFF; CDR3nt: TGTGCCAGCAGTGAACGATTTCCTGAGCAGTTCTTC
d_gene: TRBD2; v_gene: TRBV7-2; abundance: .; j_gene: TRBJ2-3; CDR3aa: CASSLVAGVGDTQYF; CDR3nt: TGTGCCAGCAGCTTAGTGGCGGGAGTGGGAGATACGCAGTATTTT
d_gene: .; v_gene: TRBV7-6; abundance: once; j_gene: TRBJ2-5; CDR3aa: CASKPEGHGFTQYF; CDR3nt: TGTGCCAGCAAACCGGAGGGCCATGGTTTTACCCAGTACTTC
d_gene: .; v_gene: TRBV15; abundance: .; j_gene: TRBJ1-3; CDR3aa: CATSNDRTSGNTIYF; CDR3nt: TGTGCCACCAGTAATGACAGGACCTCTGGAAACACCATATATTTT
d_gene: .; v_gene: TRBV5-4; abundance: .; j_gene: TRBJ2-7; CDR3aa: CASSYKAGTSRYEQYF; CDR3nt: TGTGCCAGCAGCTATAAGGCCGGGACCAGTCGATACGAGCAGTACTTC